This T cell receptor (beta chain) appears in the sequencing data of a study of T cells after yellow fever vaccination (dated by TCRdb to between 2019 and 2020). Regarding the study in general: The SMART-Seq v4 Ultra Low Input RNA kit was used to prepare libraries from fractions with low cell numbers. To follow T-cell clones before and after primary and booster YFV17D yellow fever vaccination, bulk TCR alpha and beta repertoires were sequenced over time. Two healthy male donors, one aged 18 to 30 and one aged 30 to 40 years, made up the cohort. Blood was collected at multiple timepoints before and after primary and secondary immunization, and bulk PBMC replicates and cell subsets were isolated. Study-level results and caveats: After the booster, most clones that had expanded after primary vaccination were detected again (nearly 97% of CD4 and more than 80% of CD8), suggesting broad maintenance of memory. A small share of clonotypes was detected in both CD4 and CD8 compartments, with the overlap likely arising from convergent recombination. The secondary T-cell response was found to be weaker but faster than the primary response, with a peak reached on day 5 rather than on day 15. Only two donors were included in the study, so the extent to which the findings can be generalized is limited. FACS-sorted repertoires could contain abundant contaminating clonotypes from the bulk population, so computational filtering was required.

Notes on this clonotype: Which antigen it targets is not known. It has no much larger one-base neighbor in the sample; base qualities were not kept.

The sample's treatment or condition label, in plain terms: live attenuated yellow fever vaccine strain. A standard Ficoll-Paque protocol was used to isolate PBMCs from peripheral blood. Dynabeads CD4 and CD8 positive selection kits were used to isolate the CD4 and CD8 T-cell fractions. RNA was extracted with TriZol from bulk PBMCs, CD4 and CD8 fractions, and dextramer-positive and dextramer-negative fractions. There are 12 amino acids in the CDR3, from cysteine to phenylalanine inclusive. The entry retains the CDR3 DNA only, 36 bases that are in frame from base 1. Based on the germline V gene, the CDR1 and CDR2 sequences are KGHSH and LQKENI. The germline ends are 3 bases apart after V is trimmed by 4 bases and J by 3 bases. The sequencer listed for this sample is Illumina NovaSeq 6000. Synthesis of TCR cDNA relied on 5'RACE template switching, a step that introduced a universal primer site along with unique molecular identifiers. Priming of cDNA synthesis was performed from both the TCR alpha and TCR beta constant segments. Library amplification used two PCR steps, and the second PCR step added sample barcodes and sequencing adapters. Sequencing of libraries was performed on Illumina HiSeq 2500 (2x100 bp) or NovaSeq (2x150 bp). In the original analysis: MIGEC was used to demultiplex reads and collapse the reads into UMI consensus sequences, and MiXCR was used for V(D)J alignment. Clonotypes responding to the vaccine were identified with edgeR on replicate PBMC samples, with the criteria of FDR below 0.01 and a log2 fold change above 5 up to day 15. Each bulk clonotype was labeled CD4 or CD8 based on which sequenced repertoire, CD4 or CD8, contained the clonotype at higher abundance. TCRdb's own reprocessing of the public reads used fastp at Q25 and MiXCR and kept productive beta chains. Rows merge per CDR3 protein into single entries with the most common DNA and genes. The V and J calls were determined by TCRdb, not by the authors. The sample table lists about 320,000 distinct CDR3 sequences, around a tenth of them with a count of one. The ten largest clones represent under 4% of the sample.

This chain is built from TRBV18 and TRBJ2-2, with no confident D gene call. Source: CD4+ T cells sorted from PBMCs, taken 45 days after the yellow fever booster vaccination. The receptor's source is a man between 18 and 29 years old who received the YFV17D yellow fever vaccine. The CDR3 protein sequence reads: CASSHYTGELFF. The sequenced DNA: TGTGCCAGCTCACACTACACCGGGGAGCTGTTTTTT.